Below, one TCR beta chain is given with its context. The target antigen is unknown. A read error may produce the germline difference seen at one junction end. The CDR3 has 14 amino acids. Germline loops: CDR1 KGHDR, CDR2 SFDVKD. The sample belongs to a study of T cells in Graves' hyperthyroidism and ophthalmopathy. Study-wide results and limits: Ophthalmopathy onset followed model prediction by a median roughly 6.5 months.

Uncontrolled infection, other autoimmune disease, pregnancy or lactation led to exclusion. What was amplified from RNA transcripts were TCR beta CDR3 regions. In the first-round RT-PCR of the TCR CDR3, the HTBI primer set was used. TCRdb re-analysed the multiplex PCR reads in MiXCR, keeping a single row per CDR3 protein. Seen here are 300,000 or so distinct CDR3 sequences, about 15% observed once, and the top ten hold approximately 31%. V is TRBV24-1 and J is TRBJ2-5, with D unresolved. Sequenced material: blood. The TCR was taken from a man aged 30 to 45 with Graves' hyperthyroidism. CDR3 sequence: CTTSDEWDRETQYF. CDR3 nucleotide sequence: TGTACCACCAGTGATGAGTGGGATCGCGAGACCCAGTACTTC.